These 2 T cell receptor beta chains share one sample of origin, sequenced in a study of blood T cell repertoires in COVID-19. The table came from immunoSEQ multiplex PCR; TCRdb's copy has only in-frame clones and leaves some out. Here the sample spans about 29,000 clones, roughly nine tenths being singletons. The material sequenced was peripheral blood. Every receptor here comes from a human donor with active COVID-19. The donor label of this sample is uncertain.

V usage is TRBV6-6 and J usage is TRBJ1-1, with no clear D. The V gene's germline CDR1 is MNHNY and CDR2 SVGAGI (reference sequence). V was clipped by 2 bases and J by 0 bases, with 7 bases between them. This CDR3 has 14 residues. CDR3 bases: TGTGCCAGCAGTTACGAGGCAGTGAACACTGAAGCTTTCTTT. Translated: CASSYEAVNTEAFF.

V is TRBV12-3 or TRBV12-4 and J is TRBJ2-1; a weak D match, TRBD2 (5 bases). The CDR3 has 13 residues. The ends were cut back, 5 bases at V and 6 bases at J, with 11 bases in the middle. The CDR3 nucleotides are TGTGCCAGCAGTCTAGGACTGTTCAATGAGCAGTTCTTC. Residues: CASSLGLFNEQFF.